These 15 T cell receptor beta chains share one sample of origin, sequenced in a study of T-cell reconstitution after alpha-beta-depleted transplantation in children. This sample's TCRbeta library carried unique molecular identifier barcodes. From the PCR reads, TCRdb called clonotypes with MiXCR, one entry per CDR3 protein. The repertoire holds a few hundred thousand distinct CDR3 sequences, with about 9.2% as singletons. The sample in question was PBMCs from the stem cell graft donor, obtained from the stem cell graft. The receptors stem from a human donor who donated a stem cell graft to a child with acute lymphoblastic leukemia.

This clonotype has ten or more counts. The chain links TRBV5-1 to TRBJ2-7; TRBD1 matches 10 bases. From germline, CDR1 is SGHRS and CDR2 YFSETQ. Germline trimming cut 4 bases from V and 4 bases from J; bases unmatched to any gene: 11. The CDR3 loop spans 16 amino acids. The CDR3 DNA follows: TGCGCCAGCAGCCTGTCACCCGGGACAGGGGCGTACGAGCAGTACTTC. Protein sequence: CASSLSPGTGAYEQYF.

This clonotype was detected ten times or more. This sequence joins TRBV28 and TRBJ2-6; TRBD2 might be the D (6 bases). CDR1 MDHEN and CDR2 SYDVKM come from the germline V gene. Deletions cut 3 bases from V and 0 bases from J, with 6 bases between. The CDR3 is 15 residues long. CDR3 coding DNA: TGTGCCAGCAGTTTGGGGGGCTCTGGGGCCAACGTCCTGACTTTC. This sequence encodes CASSLGGSGANVLTF.

This clonotype was observed many times. The V gene is TRBV5-1, the J gene TRBJ2-3, with 8 bases that match TRBD1. The V gene's germline CDR1 is SGHRS and CDR2 YFSETQ. The CDR3 runs 14 residues. V lost 0 bases, J lost 7 bases, and 4 bases stayed unmatched. The CDR3 coding sequence is TGCGCCAGCAGCTTGGGCCAGGGGGCGAATACGCAGTATTTT. It yields the protein CASSLGQGANTQYF.

This clonotype was seen a few times. V is TRBV21-1 and J is TRBJ1-5. TRBV21-1 is a known pseudogene. The CDR3 length is 16 residues. Written as DNA, the CDR3 is TGTGCCAGCAGCAAGGGCAGAACTTATAGCAATCAGCCCCAGCATTTT. Amino acids: CASSKGRTYSNQPQHF.

This clonotype was observed a few times. The J gene is TRBJ2-1, the V gene TRBV7-8; 10 bases line up with TRBD2. Trimming at V came to 6 bases and at J to 10 bases, leaving 18 bases not matched to a gene. CDR3 length: 17 amino acids. Germline CDR1 SGHVS, CDR2 FQNEAQ. The CDR3 nucleotides read TGTGCCAGCAGGTTGTCCAGCGGGGGGGCCTCTCTGCGAGAGCAGTTCTTC. Its protein product is CASRLSSGGASLREQFF.

This clonotype occurred many times. The CDR3 sequence is CASSPRRRLADPRSQETQYF. The CDR3 nucleotides are TGTGCCAGCTCACCACGCAGAAGACTAGCGGACCCCCGCTCCCAAGAGACCCAGTACTTC. The gene calls are TRBV18 and TRBJ2-5; TRBD2 aligns across 9 bases. The CDR3 length is 20 residues. In germline, CDR1 is KGHSH, CDR2 LQKENI. V shed 1 base, J shed 1 base, and the junction held 16 bases outside the gene matches.

This clonotype has ten or more counts. This chain connects TRBV27 to TRBJ2-2, with D possibly matching TRBD1 (6 bases). V was shortened by 6 bases and J by 8 bases, with 10 bases between the two germline ends. Germline V lookup: CDR1 MNHEY, CDR2 SMNVEV (reference sequence). The CDR3 length is 12 residues. CDR3 in amino acids: CASSTGRGELFF. The DNA for the CDR3 is TGTGCCAGCAGCACAGGGCGGGGGGAGCTGTTTTTT.

This clonotype came up many times. CDR3 nucleotides: TGCGCCAGCAGCCAAGATCCTTGGCAGGGCCACCTGGTCGGGTCCACAGATACGCAGTATTTT. Protein sequence: CASSQDPWQGHLVGSTDTQYF. This sequence joins TRBV4-1 and TRBJ2-3, with a weak D call TRBD1 (5 bases). Trimming removed 0 bases at V and 2 bases at J, with 27 bases between. The germline V gene encodes CDR1 MGHRA and CDR2 YSYEKL. The CDR3 extends over 21 amino acids.

This clonotype was counted many times. V gene TRBV29-1 combines with J gene TRBJ2-2; 8 positions agree with TRBD1. Germline V lookup: CDR1 SQVTM, CDR2 ANQGSEA. This CDR3 has 14 residues. The trim removed 7 bases at V and 1 base at J, leaving 5 bases unmatched. In DNA, the CDR3 is TGCAGCGGCGCCGGGACAGGGAACACCGGGGAGCTGTTTTTT. This gives the protein CSGAGTGNTGELFF.

This clonotype was counted a few times. The V and J genes are TRBV15 and TRBJ1-1; maybe TRBD1 (6 bases). V lost 1 base, J lost 1 base, and 10 bases lay in between. Germline CDR1 LNHNV, CDR2 YYDKDF (reference sequence). CDR3 length: 15 amino acids. The CDR3 loop is CATSRGGGPNTEAFF. The CDR3 DNA reads TGTGCCACCAGCAGAGGGGGGGGGCCGAACACTGAAGCTTTCTTT.

The chain joins TRBV2 to TRBJ2-7, with no clear D. Between the trimmed V and J ends, which lost 4 bases and 5 bases, there was a span of 9 bases. The CDR3 consists of 12 residues. Germline loops: CDR1 SNHLY, CDR2 FYNNEI. In DNA, the CDR3 is TGTGCCAGCAGTGCTTCGGAGAACGAGCAGTACTTC. This gives the protein CASSASENEQYF.

This clonotype occurred many times. The chain joins TRBV4-3 to TRBJ1-4; tentative D call: TRBD1 (5 bases). V lost 4 bases and J lost 8, with 14 bases in between. This CDR3 has 14 residues. Germline CDR1 reads LGHNA; CDR2 reads YSLEER. The CDR3: CASSRKGIKEKLFF. In nucleotides, the CDR3 is TGCGCCAGCAGCCGAAAGGGGATCAAAGAAAAACTGTTTTTT.

The chain employs TRBV27 and TRBJ2-1; weak D call: TRBD1 (6 bases). Germline CDR1 MNHEY, CDR2 SMNVEV (reference sequence). The CDR3 extends over 15 amino acids. V lost 3 bases, J lost 7 bases, and 16 bases lay in between. As DNA, the CDR3 is TGTGCCAGCAGTTTTGGACAGTCAGAAGGGAATGAGCAGTTCTTC. Translation: CASSFGQSEGNEQFF.

This clonotype has a count of ten or more. The DNA for the CDR3 is TGTGCCAGCAGCCATGTAGGGCGGGGGGTCAATGAGCAGTTCTTC. Translation: CASSHVGRGVNEQFF. This rearrangement joins TRBV3-1 to TRBJ2-1; 8 nucleotides match TRBD2. From germline, CDR1 is LGHDT and CDR2 YNNKEL (reference sequence). J was trimmed by 6 bases and V by 3 bases; bases with no gene match: 7. The CDR3 loop spans 15 amino acids.

Many counts were recorded for this clonotype. The genes are TRBV6-5 and TRBJ1-6; 12 nucleotides match TRBD1. The ends lost 4 bases at V and 7 bases at J; junction bases unmatched: 5. Germline loops: CDR1 MNHEY, CDR2 SVGAGI. The CDR3 contains 16 residues. CDR3 in DNA: TGTGCCAGCAGTTCCCGGGACAGGGGGCCCAATTCACCCCTCCACTTT. It is translated as CASSSRDRGPNSPLHF.